This T cell receptor (beta chain) stems from a study of identical twins' blood T cells. TCRdb re-derived calls from the 5' RACE reads in MiXCR, one entry per CDR3 protein. The data hold 350,000 to 400,000 distinct CDR3 sequences, with 28% observed a single time. Germline V gene data show CDR1 as MNHEY and CDR2 as SMNVEV (reference sequence). The CDR3 runs 16 residues. With 3 bases clipped from V and 2 bases from J, the junction kept 7 bases outside the gene matches. Sequences were obtained from PBMCs. The V and J genes are TRBV27 and TRBJ1-1, with 9 nucleotides matching TRBD1. The clonotype comes from a woman aged 18 to 50 in good health. CDR3 sequence (DNA): TGTGCCAGCAGTTTTTTACCGGGACAGGGCAACACTGAAGCTTTCTTT. Translated: CASSFLPGQGNTEAFF.